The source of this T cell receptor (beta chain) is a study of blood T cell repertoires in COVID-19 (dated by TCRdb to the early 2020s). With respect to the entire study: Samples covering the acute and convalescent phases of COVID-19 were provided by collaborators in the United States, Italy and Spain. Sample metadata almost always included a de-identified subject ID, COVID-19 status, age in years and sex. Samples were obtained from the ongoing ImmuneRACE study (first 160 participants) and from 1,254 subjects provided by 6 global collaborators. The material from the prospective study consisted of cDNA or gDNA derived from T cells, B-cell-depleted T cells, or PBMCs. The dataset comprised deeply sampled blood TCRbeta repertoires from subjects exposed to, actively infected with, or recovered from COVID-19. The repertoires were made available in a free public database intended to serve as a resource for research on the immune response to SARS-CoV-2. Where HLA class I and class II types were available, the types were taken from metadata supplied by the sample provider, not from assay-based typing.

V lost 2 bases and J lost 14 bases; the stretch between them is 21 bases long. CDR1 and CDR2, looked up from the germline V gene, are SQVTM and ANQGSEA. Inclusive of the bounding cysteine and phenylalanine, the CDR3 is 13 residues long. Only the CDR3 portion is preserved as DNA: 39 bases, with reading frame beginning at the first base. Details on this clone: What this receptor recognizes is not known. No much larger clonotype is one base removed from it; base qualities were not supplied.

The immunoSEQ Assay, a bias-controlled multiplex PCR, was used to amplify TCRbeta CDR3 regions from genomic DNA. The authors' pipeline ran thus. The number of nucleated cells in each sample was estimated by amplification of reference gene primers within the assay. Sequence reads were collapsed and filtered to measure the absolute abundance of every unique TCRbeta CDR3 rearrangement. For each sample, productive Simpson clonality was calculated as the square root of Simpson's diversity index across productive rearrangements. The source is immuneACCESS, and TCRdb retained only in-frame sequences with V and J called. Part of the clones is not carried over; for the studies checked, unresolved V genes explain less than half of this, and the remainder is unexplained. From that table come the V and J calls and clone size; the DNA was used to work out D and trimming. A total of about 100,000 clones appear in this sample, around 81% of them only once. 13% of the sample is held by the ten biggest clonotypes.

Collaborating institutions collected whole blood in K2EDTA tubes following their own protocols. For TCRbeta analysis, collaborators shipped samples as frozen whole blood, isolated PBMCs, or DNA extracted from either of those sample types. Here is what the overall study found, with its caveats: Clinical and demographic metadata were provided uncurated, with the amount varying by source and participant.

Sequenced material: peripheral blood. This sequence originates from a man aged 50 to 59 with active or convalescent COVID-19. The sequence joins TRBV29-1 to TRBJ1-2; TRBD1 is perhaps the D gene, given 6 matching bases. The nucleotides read TGCAGCGTTGAACGGGGTCAGGGGATTCTGCGAACCTTC. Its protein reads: CSVERGQGILRTF.